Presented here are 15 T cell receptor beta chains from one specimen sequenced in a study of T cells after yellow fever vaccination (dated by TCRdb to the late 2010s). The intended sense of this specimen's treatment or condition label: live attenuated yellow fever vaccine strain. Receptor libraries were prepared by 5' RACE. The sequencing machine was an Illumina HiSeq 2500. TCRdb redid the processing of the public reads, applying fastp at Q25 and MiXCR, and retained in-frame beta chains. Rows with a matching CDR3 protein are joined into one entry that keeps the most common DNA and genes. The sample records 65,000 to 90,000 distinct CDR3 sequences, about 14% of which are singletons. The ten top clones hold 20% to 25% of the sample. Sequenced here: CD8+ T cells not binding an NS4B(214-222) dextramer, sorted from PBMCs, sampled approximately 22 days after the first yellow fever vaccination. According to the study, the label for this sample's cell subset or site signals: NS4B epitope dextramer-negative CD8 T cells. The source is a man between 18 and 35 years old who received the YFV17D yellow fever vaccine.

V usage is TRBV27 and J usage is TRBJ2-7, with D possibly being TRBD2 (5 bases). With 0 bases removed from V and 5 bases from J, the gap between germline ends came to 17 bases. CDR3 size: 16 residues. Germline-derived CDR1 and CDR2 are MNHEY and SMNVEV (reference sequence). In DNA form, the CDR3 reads TGTGCCAGCAGTTTATCGATCGGGGTCAGTCCACACGAGCAGTACTTC. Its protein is CASSLSIGVSPHEQYF.

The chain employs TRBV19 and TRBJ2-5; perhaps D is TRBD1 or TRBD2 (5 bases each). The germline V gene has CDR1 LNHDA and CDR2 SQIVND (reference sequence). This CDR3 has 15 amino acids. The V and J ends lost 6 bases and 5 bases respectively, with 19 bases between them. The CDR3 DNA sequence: TGTGCCAGTAGCCACCGGGACGGCGAGTTGGAGACCCAGTACTTC. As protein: CASSHRDGELETQYF.

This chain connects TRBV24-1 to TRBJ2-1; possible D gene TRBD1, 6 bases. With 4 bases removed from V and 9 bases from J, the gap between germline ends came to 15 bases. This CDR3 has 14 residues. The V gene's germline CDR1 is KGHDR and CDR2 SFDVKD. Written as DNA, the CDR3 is TGTGCCACCAGTGAACCTACAGGGTTCGGTGAGCAGTTCTTC. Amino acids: CATSEPTGFGEQFF.

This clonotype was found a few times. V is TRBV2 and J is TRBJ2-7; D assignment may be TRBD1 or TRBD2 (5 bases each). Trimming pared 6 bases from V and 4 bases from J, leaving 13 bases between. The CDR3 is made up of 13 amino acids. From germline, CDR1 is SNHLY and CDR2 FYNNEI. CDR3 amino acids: CASRRDGGYEQYV. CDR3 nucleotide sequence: TGTGCCAGCAGGAGGGACGGCGGTTACGAGCAGTACGTC.

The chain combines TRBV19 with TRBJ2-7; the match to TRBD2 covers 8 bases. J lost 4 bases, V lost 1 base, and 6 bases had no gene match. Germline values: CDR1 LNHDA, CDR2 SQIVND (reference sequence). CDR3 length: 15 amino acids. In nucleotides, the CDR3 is TGTGCCAGTAGTATAGTCTCAGCGGGGGAATACGAGCAGTACTTC. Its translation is CASSIVSAGEYEQYF.

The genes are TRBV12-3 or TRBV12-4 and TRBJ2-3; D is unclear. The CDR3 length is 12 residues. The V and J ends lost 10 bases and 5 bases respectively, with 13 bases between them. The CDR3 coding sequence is TGTGCCACCCGACCGCAGGTAGATACGCAGTATTTT. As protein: CATRPQVDTQYF.

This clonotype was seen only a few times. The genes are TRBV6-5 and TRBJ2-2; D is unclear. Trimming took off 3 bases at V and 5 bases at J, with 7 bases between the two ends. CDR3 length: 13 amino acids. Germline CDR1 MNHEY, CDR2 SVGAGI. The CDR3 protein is CASSYLGTGELFF. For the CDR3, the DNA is TGTGCCAGCAGTTATTTAGGGACCGGGGAGCTGTTTTTT.

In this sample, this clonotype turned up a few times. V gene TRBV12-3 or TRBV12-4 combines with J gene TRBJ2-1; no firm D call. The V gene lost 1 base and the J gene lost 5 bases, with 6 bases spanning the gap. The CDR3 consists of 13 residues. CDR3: CASSLDSNNEQFF. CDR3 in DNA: TGTGCCAGCAGTTTAGATTCCAACAATGAGCAGTTCTTC.

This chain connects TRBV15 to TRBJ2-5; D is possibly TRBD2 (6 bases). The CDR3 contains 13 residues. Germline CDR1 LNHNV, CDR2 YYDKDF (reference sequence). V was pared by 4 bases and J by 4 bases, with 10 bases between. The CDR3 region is CATSTDGGETQYF. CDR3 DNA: TGTGCCACCAGCACCGACGGGGGAGAGACCCAGTACTTC.

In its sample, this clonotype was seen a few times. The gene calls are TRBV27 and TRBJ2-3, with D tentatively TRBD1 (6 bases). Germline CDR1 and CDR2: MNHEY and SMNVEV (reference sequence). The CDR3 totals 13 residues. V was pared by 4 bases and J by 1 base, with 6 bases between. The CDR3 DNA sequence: TGTGCCAGCAGTTACAGGGGCACAGATACGCAGTATTTT. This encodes CASSYRGTDTQYF.

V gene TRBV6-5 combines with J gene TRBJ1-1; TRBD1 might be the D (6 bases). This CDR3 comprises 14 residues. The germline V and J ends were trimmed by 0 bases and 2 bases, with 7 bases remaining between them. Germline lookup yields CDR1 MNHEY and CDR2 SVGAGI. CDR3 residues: CASSYSGGNTEAFF. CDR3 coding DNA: TGTGCCAGCAGTTACTCAGGGGGAAACACTGAAGCTTTCTTT.

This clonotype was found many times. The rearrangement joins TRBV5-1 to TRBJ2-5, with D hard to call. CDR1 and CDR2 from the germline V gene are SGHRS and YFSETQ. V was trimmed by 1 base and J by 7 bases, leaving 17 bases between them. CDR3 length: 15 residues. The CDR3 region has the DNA TGCGCCAGCAGCTTGCATGACCCACTTTGGGGGACCCAGTACTTC. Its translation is CASSLHDPLWGTQYF.

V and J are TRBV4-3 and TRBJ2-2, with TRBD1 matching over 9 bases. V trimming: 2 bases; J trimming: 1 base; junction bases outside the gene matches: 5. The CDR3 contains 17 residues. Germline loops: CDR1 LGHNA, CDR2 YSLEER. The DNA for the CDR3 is TGCGCCAGCAGCCAACACCCGGGACAGGGGAACACCGGGGAGCTGTTTTTT. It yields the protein CASSQHPGQGNTGELFF.

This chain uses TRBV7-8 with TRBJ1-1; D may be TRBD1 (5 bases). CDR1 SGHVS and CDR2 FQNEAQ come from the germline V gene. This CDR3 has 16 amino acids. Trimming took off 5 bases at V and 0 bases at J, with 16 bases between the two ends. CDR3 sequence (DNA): TGTGCCAGCAGCCCCGGGACGGGGTTAGTGAACACTGAAGCTTTCTTT. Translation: CASSPGTGLVNTEAFF.

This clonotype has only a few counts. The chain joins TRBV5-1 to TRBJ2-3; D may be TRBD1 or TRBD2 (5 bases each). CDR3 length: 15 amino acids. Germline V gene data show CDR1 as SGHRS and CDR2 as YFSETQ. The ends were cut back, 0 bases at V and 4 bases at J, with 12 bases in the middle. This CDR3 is CASSLGSRGPDTQYF. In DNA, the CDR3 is TGCGCCAGCAGCTTGGGATCTAGGGGACCAGATACGCAGTATTTT.